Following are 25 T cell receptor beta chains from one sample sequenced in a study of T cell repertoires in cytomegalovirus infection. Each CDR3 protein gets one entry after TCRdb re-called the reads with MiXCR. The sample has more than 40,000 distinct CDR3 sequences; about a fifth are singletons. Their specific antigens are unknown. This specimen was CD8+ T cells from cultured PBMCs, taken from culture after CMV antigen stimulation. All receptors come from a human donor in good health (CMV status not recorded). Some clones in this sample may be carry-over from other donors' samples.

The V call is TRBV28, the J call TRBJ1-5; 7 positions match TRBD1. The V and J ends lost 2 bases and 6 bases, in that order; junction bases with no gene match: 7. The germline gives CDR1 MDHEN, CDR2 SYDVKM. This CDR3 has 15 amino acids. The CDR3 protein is CASSLPRDRGQPQHF. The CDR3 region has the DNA TGTGCCAGCAGTTTACCCCGGGACAGAGGTCAGCCCCAGCATTTT. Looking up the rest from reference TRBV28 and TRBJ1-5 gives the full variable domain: DVKVTQSSRYLVKRTGEKVFLECVQDMDHENMFWYRQDPGLGLRLIYFSYDVKMKEKGDIPEGYSVSREKKERFSLILESASTNQTSMYLCASSLPRDRGQPQHFGDGTRLSIL.

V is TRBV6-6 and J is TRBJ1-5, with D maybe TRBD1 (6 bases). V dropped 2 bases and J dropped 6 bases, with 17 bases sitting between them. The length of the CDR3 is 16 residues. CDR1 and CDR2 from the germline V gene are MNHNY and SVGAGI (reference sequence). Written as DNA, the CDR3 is TGTGCCAGCAGTTACCTCAAAACAGGGAGTGGTCAGCCCCAGCATTTT. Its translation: CASSYLKTGSGQPQHF.

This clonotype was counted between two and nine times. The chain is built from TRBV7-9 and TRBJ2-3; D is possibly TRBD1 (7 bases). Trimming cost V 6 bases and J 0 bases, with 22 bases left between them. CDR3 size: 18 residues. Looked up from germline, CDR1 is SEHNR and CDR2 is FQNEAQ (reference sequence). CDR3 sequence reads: CASSTTDWRGPSTDTQYF. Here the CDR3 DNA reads TGTGCCAGCAGTACGACCGATTGGAGGGGGCCTAGCACAGATACGCAGTATTTT.

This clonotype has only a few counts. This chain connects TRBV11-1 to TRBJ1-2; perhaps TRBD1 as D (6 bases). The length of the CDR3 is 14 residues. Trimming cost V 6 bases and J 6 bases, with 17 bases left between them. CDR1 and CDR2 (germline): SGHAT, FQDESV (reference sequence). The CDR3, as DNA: TGTGCCAGCAGACCAGGGGACGATATTGATGGCTACACCTTC. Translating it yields CASRPGDDIDGYTF. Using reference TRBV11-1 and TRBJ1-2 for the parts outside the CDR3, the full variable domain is EAEVAQSPRYKITEKSQAVAFWCDPISGHATLYWYRQILGQGPELLVQFQDESVVDDSQLPKDRFSAERLKGVDSTLKIQPAELGDSAMYLCASRPGDDIDGYTFGSGTRLTVV.

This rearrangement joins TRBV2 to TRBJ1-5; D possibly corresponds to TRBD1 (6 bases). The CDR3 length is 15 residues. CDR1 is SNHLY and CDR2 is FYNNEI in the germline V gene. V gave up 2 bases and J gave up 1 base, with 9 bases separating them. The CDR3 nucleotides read TGTGCCAGCAGTGAATGGGGGCAGAGCAATCAGCCCCAGCATTTT. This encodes CASSEWGQSNQPQHF.

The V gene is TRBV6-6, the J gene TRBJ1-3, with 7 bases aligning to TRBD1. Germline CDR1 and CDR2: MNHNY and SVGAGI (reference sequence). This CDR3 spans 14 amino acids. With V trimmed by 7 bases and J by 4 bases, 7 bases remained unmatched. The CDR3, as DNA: TGTGCCAGCACCCTGACAGGGAACGGAAACACCATATATTTT. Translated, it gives CASTLTGNGNTIYF.

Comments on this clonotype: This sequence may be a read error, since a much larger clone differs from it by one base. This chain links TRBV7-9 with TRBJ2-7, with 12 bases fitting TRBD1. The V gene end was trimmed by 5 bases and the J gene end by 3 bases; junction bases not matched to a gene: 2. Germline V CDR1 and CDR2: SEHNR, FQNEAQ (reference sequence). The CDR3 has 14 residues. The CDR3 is CASSGTGGFYEQYF. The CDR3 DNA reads TGTGCCAGCAGCGGGACAGGGGGCTTCTACGAGCAGTACTTC.

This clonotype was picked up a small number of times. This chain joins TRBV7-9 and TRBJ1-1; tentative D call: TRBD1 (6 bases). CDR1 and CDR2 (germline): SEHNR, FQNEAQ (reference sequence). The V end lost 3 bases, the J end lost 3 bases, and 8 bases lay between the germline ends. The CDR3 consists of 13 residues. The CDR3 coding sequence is TGTGCCAGCAGCTTGGACAGCCACACTGAAGCTTTCTTT. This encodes CASSLDSHTEAFF.

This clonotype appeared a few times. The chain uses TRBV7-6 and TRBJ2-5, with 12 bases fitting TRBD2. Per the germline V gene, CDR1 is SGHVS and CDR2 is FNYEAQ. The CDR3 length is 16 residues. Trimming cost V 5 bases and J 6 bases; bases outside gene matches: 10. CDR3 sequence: CASSNPTSGGLKTQYF. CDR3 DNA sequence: TGTGCCAGCAGCAACCCGACTAGCGGGGGATTAAAGACCCAGTACTTC.

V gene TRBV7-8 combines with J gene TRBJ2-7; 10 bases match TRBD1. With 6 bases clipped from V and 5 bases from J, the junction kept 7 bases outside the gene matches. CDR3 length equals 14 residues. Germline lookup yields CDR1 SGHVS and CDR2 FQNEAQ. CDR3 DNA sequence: TGTGCCAGCAGTTCCGGGACAGGGGTCGACGAGCAGTACTTC. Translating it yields CASSSGTGVDEQYF.

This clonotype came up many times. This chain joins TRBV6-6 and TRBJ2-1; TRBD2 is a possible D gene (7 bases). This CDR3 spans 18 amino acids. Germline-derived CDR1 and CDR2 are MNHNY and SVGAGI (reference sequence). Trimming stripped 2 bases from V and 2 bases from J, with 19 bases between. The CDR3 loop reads CASSYRSGTNTPYNEQFF. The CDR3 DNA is TGTGCCAGCAGTTACCGCAGCGGGACAAATACCCCCTACAATGAGCAGTTCTTC.

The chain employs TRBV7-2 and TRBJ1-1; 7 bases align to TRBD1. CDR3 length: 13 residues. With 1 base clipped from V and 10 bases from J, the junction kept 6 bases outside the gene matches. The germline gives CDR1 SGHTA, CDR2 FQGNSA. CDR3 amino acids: CASSLEVPGGAFF. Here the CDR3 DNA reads TGTGCCAGCAGCTTAGAAGTACCAGGGGGAGCTTTCTTT.

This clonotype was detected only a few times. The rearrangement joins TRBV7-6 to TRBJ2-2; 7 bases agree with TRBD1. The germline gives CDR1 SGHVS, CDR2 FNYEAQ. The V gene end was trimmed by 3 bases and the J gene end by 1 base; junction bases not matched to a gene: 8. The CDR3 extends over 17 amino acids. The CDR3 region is CASSLMRGRKNTGELFF. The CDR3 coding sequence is TGTGCCAGCAGCTTGATGAGGGGGCGAAAGAACACCGGGGAGCTGTTTTTT.

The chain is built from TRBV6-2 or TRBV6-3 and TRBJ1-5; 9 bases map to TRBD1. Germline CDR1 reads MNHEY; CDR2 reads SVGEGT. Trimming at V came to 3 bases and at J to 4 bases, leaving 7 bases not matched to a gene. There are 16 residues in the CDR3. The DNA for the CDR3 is TGTGCCAGCAGTTATTTGGACAGGGGCTCAAATCAGCCCCAGCATTTT. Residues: CASSYLDRGSNQPQHF.

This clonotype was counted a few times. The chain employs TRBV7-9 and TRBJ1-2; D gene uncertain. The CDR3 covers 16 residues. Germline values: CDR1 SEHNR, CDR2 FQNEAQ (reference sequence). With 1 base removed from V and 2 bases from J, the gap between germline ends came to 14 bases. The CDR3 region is CASSLGPGTANYGYTF. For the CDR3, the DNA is TGTGCCAGCAGCTTAGGTCCAGGAACTGCCAACTATGGCTACACCTTC.

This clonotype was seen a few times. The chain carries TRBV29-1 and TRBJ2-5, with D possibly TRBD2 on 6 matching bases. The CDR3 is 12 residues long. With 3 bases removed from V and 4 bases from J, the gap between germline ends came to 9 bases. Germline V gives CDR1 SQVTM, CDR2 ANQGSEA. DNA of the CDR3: TGCAGCGTTGACGCGGGGCGAGAGACCCAGTACTTC. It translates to CSVDAGRETQYF.

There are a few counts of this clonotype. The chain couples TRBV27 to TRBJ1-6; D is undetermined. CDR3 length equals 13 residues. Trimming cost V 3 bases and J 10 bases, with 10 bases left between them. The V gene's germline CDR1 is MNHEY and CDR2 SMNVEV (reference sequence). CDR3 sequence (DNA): TGTGCCAGCAGTTTCGGAACGGTATCACCCCTCCACTTT. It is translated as CASSFGTVSPLHF.

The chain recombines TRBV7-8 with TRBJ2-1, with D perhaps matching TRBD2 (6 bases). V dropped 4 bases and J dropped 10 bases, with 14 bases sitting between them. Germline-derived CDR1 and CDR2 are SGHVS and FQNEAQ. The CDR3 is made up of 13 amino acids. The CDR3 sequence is CASSSTPGAEQFF. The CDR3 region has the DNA TGTGCCAGCAGCTCGACTCCGGGAGCGGAGCAGTTCTTC.

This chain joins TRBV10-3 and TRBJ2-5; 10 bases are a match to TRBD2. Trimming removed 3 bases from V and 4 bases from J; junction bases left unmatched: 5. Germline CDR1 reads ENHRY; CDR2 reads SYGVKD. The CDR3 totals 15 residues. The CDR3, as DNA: TGTGCCATCAGTGAAGTAGCGGGAGGAGGAGAGACCCAGTACTTC. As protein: CAISEVAGGGETQYF.

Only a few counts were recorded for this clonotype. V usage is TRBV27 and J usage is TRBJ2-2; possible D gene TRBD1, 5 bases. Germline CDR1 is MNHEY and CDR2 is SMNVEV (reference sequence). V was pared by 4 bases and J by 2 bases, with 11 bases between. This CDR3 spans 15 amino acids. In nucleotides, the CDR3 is TGTGCCAGCAGTTCCTTAAGGGGCAACACCGGGGAGCTGTTTTTT. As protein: CASSSLRGNTGELFF.

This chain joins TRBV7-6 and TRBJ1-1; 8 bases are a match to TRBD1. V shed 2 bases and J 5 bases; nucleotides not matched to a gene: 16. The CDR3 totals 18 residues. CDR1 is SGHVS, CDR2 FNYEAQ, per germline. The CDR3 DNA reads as TGTGCCAGCAGCTTATCAGGACAGGGAGTCCGATTGGGGACTGAAGCTTTCTTT. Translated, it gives CASSLSGQGVRLGTEAFF.

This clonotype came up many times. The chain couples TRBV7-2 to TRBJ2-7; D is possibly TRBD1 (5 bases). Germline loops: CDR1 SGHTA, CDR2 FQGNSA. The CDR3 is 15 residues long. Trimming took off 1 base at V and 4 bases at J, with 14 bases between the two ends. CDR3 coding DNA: TGTGCCAGCAGCTTAGGGGCAGGGTGGGCTTACGAGCAGTACTTC. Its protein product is CASSLGAGWAYEQYF. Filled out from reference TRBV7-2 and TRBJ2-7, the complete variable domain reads GAGVSQSPSNKVTEKGKDVELRCDPISGHTALYWYRQSLGQGLEFLIYFQGNSAPDKSGLPSDRFSAERTGGSVSTLTIQRTQQEDSAVYLCASSLGAGWAYEQYFGPGTRLTVT.

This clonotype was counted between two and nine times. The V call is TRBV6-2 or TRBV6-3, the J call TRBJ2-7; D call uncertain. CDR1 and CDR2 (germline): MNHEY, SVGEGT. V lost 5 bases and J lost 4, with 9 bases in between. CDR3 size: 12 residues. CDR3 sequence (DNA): TGTGCCAGCAGTCGATCAGAATACGAGCAGTACTTC. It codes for CASSRSEYEQYF.

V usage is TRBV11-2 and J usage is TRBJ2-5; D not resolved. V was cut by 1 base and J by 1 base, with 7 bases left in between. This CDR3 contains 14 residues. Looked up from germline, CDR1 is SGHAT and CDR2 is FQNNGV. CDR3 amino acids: CASSLGLVQETQYF. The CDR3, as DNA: TGTGCCAGCAGCTTAGGATTGGTCCAAGAGACCCAGTACTTC.

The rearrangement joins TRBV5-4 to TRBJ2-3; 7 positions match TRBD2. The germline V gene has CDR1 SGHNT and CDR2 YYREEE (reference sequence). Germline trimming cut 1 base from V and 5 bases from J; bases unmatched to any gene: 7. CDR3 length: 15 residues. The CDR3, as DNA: TGTGCCAGCAGCTTGAGGCGGGAGAGGGAAGATACGCAGTATTTT. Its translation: CASSLRREREDTQYF.